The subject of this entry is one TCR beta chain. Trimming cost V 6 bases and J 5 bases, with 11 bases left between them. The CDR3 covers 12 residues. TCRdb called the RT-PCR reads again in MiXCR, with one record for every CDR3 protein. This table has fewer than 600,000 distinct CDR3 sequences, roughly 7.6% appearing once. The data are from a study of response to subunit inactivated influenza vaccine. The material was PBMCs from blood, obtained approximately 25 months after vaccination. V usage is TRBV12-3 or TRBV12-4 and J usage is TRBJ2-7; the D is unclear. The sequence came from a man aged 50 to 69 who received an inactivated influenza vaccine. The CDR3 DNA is TGTGCCAGCAGCCGTTGGCCTAACGAGCAGTACTTC. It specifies CASSRWPNEQYF.